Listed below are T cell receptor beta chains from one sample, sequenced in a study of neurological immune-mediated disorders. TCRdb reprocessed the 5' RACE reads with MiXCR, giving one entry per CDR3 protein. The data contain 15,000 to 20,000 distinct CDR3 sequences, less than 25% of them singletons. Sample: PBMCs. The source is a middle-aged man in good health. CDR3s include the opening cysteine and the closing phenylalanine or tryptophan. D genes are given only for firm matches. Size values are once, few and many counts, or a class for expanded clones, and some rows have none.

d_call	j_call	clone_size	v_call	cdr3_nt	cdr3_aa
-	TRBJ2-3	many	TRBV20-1	TGCAGTGCTAGTTTGCCAAGCACAGATACGCAGTATTTT	CSASLPSTDTQYF
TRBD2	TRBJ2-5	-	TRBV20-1	TGCAGTGCTAGAGGGCTAGCGGGAAGAGAGACCCAGTACTTC	CSARGLAGRETQYF
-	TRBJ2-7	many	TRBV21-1	TGTGCCAGCGACCGAGGGGGGCCCTTCTACGAGCAGTACTTC	CASDRGGPFYEQYF
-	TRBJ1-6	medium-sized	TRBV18	TGTGCCAGCTCGATGGGAGGGTTCAATTCACCCCTCCACTTT	CASSMGGFNSPLHF
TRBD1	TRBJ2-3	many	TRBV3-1	TGTGCCAGCACAACCGGGACAGGGAACACAGATACGCAGTATTTT	CASTTGTGNTDTQYF
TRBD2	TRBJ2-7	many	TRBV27	TGTGCCAGCAGTTCGCAGGGCGGGGGAGCTACCTACGAGCAGTACTTC	CASSSQGGGATYEQYF
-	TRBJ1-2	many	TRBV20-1	TGCAGTGCTAGAGGGGGGAACGACTATGGCTACACCTTC	CSARGGNDYGYTF
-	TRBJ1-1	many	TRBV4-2	TGTGCCAGCAGCCAAGATACGGGAAGGAACACTGAAGCTTTCTTT	CASSQDTGRNTEAFF
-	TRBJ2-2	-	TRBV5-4	TGTGCCAGCAGCTTGATTTTCCGGGATATTGGTCCCGGGGAGCTGTTTTTT	CASSLIFRDIGPGELFF
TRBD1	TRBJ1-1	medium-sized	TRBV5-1	TGCGCCAGCAGCAACCAGGGACAGATGAACACTGAAGCTTTCTTT	CASSNQGQMNTEAFF
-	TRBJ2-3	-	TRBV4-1	TGCGCCAGCAGCCAAGATAGAGTAGGGGAATTTGCAGATACGCAGTATTTT	CASSQDRVGEFADTQYF
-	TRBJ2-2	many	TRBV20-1	TGCAGTGCTAGAGAGTTAGGAACCGGGGAGCTGTTTTTT	CSARELGTGELFF
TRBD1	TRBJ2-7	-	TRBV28	TGTGCCAGCAGAACCGGGACAGGTTTCTACGAGCAGTACTTC	CASRTGTGFYEQYF
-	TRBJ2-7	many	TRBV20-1	TGCAGTGCAACGGACTCCCTCGAGCAGTACTTC	CSATDSLEQYF
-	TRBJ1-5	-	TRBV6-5	TGTGCCAGCAGTGGACAGCAGAATCAGCCCCAGCATTTT	CASSGQQNQPQHF
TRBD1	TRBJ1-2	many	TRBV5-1	TGCGCCAGCAGCCCGGCGGACAGGGCGAACTATGGCTACACCTTC	CASSPADRANYGYTF
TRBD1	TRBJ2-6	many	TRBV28	TGTGCCAGCAGTCTCGACAGGGCCGTCTCTGGGGCCAACGTCCTGACTTTC	CASSLDRAVSGANVLTF
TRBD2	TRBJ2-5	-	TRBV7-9	TGTGCCAGCAGCTTCGGTCCAGCGGGAGAGAAACAAGAGACCCAGTACTTC	CASSFGPAGEKQETQYF
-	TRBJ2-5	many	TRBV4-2	TGTGCCAGCAGCCGGGTGGGGGAGAGCCAAGGGGCCCAGTACTTC	CASSRVGESQGAQYF